The 14 T cell receptor beta chains given below trace back to one sample, sequenced in a study of Ad26.COV2.S vaccination and SARS-CoV-2 variants. Documented treatment: 15 to 20 received Ad26.COV2.S at low or high dose, single or two shots; 5 received placebo; per-sample allocation not given. Day 63 following the first vaccine or placebo injection was when the samples were taken. Using immunoSEQ multiplex PCR, the repertoire was profiled, and TCRdb retains in-frame clones only, with some absent. The data contain over 300,000 clones, roughly 85% of them singletons. The input for sequencing was peripheral blood, taken in a trial of Ad26.COV2.S vaccine versus placebo. These TCRs come from a person between 18 and 65 years old who received the Ad26.COV2.S COVID-19 vaccine or a placebo.

This rearrangement joins TRBV7-9 to TRBJ2-3; TRBD2 matches 13 bases. Losses at the gene ends were 2 bases for V and 4 bases for J; bases not matched to a gene: 6. CDR3 length equals 17 residues. CDR1 is SEHNR, CDR2 FQNEAQ, per germline (reference sequence). DNA of the CDR3: TGTGCCAGCAGCTTACCCGGACTAGCGGGAGTGGCAGATACGCAGTATTTT. Translating it yields CASSLPGLAGVADTQYF.

This clone was recorded once. The V call is TRBV5-1, the J call TRBJ1-1, with 8 bases that match TRBD1. The CDR3 runs 15 residues. V was clipped by 2 bases and J by 4 bases; unmatched bases: 7. The germline CDR1 and CDR2 sequences are SGHRS and YFSETQ. CDR3 loop: CASSFPGGRGTEAFF. The CDR3 DNA follows: TGCGCCAGCAGCTTCCCAGGGGGCAGGGGCACTGAAGCTTTCTTT.

This clone came up many times. The rearrangement uses TRBV5-4 and TRBJ1-2, with D unclear. This CDR3 spans 13 amino acids. In germline, CDR1 is SGHNT, CDR2 YYREEE (reference sequence). Trimming shortened V by 1 base and J by 5 bases, and 9 bases separated the two germline ends. The CDR3 DNA reads TGTGCCAGCAGCTTGAATGTCCAGTATGGCTACACCTTC. It encodes CASSLNVQYGYTF.

This clone was seen a single time. The CDR3 loop reads CASRREEWDEKLFF. CDR3 bases: TGCGCCAGCAGACGGGAGGAATGGGATGAAAAACTGTTTTTT. V is TRBV5-1 and J is TRBJ1-4; D not resolved. Germline lookup yields CDR1 SGHRS and CDR2 YFSETQ. Trimming took 5 bases from V and 6 from J, leaving 14 bases between them. The CDR3 covers 14 residues.

This rearrangement joins TRBV14 to TRBJ1-1, with 8 bases matching TRBD1. Germline CDR1 SGHDN, CDR2 FVKESK. This CDR3 has 13 residues. V shed 4 bases, J shed 4 bases, and the junction held 2 bases outside the gene matches. As DNA, the CDR3 is TGTGCCAGCAGCCCCACAGGGGGCACTGAAGCTTTCTTT. The encoded protein is CASSPTGGTEAFF.

The rearrangement links TRBV6-5 to TRBJ1-4, with D possibly TRBD1 on 5 matching bases. CDR3 length equals 13 residues. V shed 8 bases and J shed 8 bases, with 15 bases lying between them. The germline V gene has CDR1 MNHEY and CDR2 SVGAGI. The CDR3 bases are TGTGCCAGCGGGGGGAGGGTAGACGAAAAACTGTTTTTT. Amino acids: CASGGRVDEKLFF.

This clone was observed a few times. V and J are TRBV4-3 and TRBJ1-2; 7 bases align to TRBD1. Germline-derived CDR1 and CDR2 are LGHNA and YSLEER. The ends lost 3 bases at V and 0 bases at J; junction bases unmatched: 7. The CDR3 spans 16 residues. CDR3 loop: CASSHLEGTANYGYTF. DNA of the CDR3: TGCGCCAGCAGCCATCTCGAAGGGACAGCTAACTATGGCTACACCTTC.

The chain has TRBV15 and TRBJ1-2, with D unclear. Germline CDR1 LNHNV, CDR2 YYDKDF (reference sequence). This CDR3 is 13 amino acids long. The germline V and J ends were trimmed by 0 bases and 7 bases, with 9 bases remaining between them. CDR3 nucleotides: TGTGCCACCAGCAGAGAACGGCGTCTTGGCTACACCTTC. Translating gives CATSRERRLGYTF.

CDR3: CASSPETGVLSYGYTF. CDR3 nucleotide sequence: TGTGCCAGCAGCCCAGAGACAGGGGTGTTAAGCTATGGCTACACCTTC. The chain joins TRBV5-4 to TRBJ1-2, with 8 bases fitting TRBD1. V trimming: 4 bases; J trimming: 4 bases; junction bases outside the gene matches: 12. This CDR3 comprises 16 residues. Germline V CDR1 and CDR2: SGHNT, YYREEE (reference sequence). The entire variable domain, with the rest obtained from reference TRBV5-4 and TRBJ1-2, is as follows: ETGVTQSPTHLIKTRGQQVTLRCSSQSGHNTVSWYQQALGQGPQFIFQYYREEENGRGNFPPRFSGLQFPNYSSELNVNALELDDSALYLCASSPETGVLSYGYTFGSGTRLTVV.

This clone was counted a single time. The chain is built from TRBV5-1 and TRBJ2-3; TRBD2 might be the D (6 bases). V lost 1 base, J lost 2 bases, and 11 bases lay in between. Looked up from germline, CDR1 is SGHRS and CDR2 is YFSETQ. CDR3 size: 15 residues. The CDR3 here is CASSLKGLYTDTQYF. The CDR3, as DNA: TGCGCCAGCAGCTTGAAGGGACTCTACACAGATACGCAGTATTTT.

This clone has just a few counts. The chain combines TRBV27 with TRBJ1-2, with 7 bases lining up with TRBD1. The CDR3 has 13 residues. V trimming: 7 bases; J trimming: 7 bases; junction bases outside the gene matches: 9. CDR1 and CDR2 from the germline V gene are MNHEY and SMNVEV (reference sequence). The CDR3 DNA follows: TGTGCCAGCACCCAGACAGGGAGGGGTGGCTACACCTTC. Protein sequence: CASTQTGRGGYTF.

This clone was counted a single time. The chain is built from TRBV11-1 and TRBJ1-1, with 8 bases identical to TRBD1. CDR3 length equals 16 residues. Unmatched junction bases numbered 10, after V lost 3 bases and J lost 4 bases. Germline CDR1 reads SGHAT; CDR2 reads FQDESV (reference sequence). CDR3 sequence reads: CASSFTGGVWSTEAFF. The CDR3 nucleotides read TGTGCCAGCAGCTTCACAGGGGGGGTGTGGAGCACTGAAGCTTTCTTT.

The chain is built from TRBV2 and TRBJ2-3; D possibly corresponds to TRBD1 (6 bases). This CDR3 is 14 amino acids long. Trimming stripped 4 bases from V and 9 bases from J, with 17 bases between. CDR1 is SNHLY and CDR2 is FYNNEI in the germline V gene. The CDR3 loop reads CASSGETGVLTQYF. Written as DNA, the CDR3 is TGTGCCAGCAGTGGGGAGACAGGAGTATTGACGCAGTATTTT.

V and J are TRBV7-3 and TRBJ1-2; 7 positions match TRBD1. V trimming: 2 bases; J trimming: 5 bases; junction bases outside the gene matches: 2. There are 13 residues in the CDR3. Germline V gives CDR1 SGHTA, CDR2 FQGTGA. The CDR3 sequence: CASSLGTAYGYTF. The CDR3 nucleotides read TGTGCCAGCAGCTTAGGGACAGCATATGGCTACACCTTC.